Here is one T cell receptor (beta chain) with its context. CDR3 length equals 15 residues. Per the germline V gene, CDR1 is LNHDA and CDR2 is SQIVND (reference sequence). V was clipped by 5 bases and J by 5 bases; unmatched bases: 8. These data come from a study of blood T cell repertoires in COVID-19. Overall study context: Samples representing acute and convalescent COVID-19 were sourced from the United States, Italy and Spain. PBMCs, B-cell-depleted T cells, or T cells provided the cDNA or gDNA that made up the material.

Clones were sequenced by immunoSEQ multiplex PCR, and TCRdb holds only the in-frame ones, with some missing. Among more than 120,000 clones listed, around 84% were seen once. The rearrangement links TRBV19 to TRBJ1-2; 10 bases fit TRBD1. Sequenced: peripheral blood. The receptor was isolated from a human donor with acute or convalescent COVID-19. The donor label of this sample is uncertain. The DNA of the CDR3 is TGTGCCAGTAGTTCGCGGACAGGGGGTAGATATGGCTACACCTTC. It encodes CASSSRTGGRYGYTF.